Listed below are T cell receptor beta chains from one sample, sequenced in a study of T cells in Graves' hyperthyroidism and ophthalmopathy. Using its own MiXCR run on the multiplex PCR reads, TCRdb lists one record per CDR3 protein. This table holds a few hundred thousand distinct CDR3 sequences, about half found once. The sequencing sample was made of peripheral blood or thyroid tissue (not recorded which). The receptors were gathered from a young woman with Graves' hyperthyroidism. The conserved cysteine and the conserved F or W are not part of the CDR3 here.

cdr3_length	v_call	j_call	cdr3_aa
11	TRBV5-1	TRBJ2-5	ASRMANQETQY
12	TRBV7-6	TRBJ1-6	ASSLKGYNSPLH
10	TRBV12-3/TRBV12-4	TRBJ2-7	ASSRDLYEQY
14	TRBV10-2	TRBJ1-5	ASSESNLGAGQPQH
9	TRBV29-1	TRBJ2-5	SVGDAETQY
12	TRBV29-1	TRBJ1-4	SAQAGGADEKLF
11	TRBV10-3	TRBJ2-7	ASSEGDTDEQY
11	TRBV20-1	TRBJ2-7	SAPGGRAYEQY
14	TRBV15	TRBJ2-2	ATSRDLGGDTGELF
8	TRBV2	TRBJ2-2	ASKAGELF
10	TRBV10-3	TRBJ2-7	AISFSVREQY
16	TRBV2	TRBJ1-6	ASSEAKFSRGSNSPLH
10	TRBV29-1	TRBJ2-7	SVGLAGNEQY
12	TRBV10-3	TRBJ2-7	AISESRQGAGQY
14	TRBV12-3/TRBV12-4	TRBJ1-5	ASSATGFGGNQPQH
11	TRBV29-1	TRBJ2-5	SVDAGALETRY
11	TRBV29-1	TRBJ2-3	SVEKTATDTQY
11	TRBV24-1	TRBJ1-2	ATSDLQGIGYT
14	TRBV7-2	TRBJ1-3	ASSRTGTSSGNTIY
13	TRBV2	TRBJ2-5	ASSETNYRVGTQY
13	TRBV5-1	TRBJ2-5	ASSLAYRERKTQY
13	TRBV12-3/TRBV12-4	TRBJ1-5	ASSTTGSSNQPQH
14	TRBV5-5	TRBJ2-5	ASSPSTSGRIYTQY
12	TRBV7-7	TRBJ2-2	ASSPGQGGGELF
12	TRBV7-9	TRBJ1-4	ASSLGVREEKLF
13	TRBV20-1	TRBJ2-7	SARATSGRGHEQY
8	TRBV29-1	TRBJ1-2	SVSMDYYT
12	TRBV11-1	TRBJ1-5	ASNESGGGQPQH
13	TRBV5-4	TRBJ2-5	ASSQEGGWGETQY
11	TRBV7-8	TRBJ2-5	ADARAGTQTQY
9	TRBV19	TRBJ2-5	ATRGRETQY
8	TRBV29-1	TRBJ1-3	SVEGGTIY
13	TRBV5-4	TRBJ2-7	ASSFRTLSSYEQY
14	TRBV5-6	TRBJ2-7	ASSLGGDSPLYEQY